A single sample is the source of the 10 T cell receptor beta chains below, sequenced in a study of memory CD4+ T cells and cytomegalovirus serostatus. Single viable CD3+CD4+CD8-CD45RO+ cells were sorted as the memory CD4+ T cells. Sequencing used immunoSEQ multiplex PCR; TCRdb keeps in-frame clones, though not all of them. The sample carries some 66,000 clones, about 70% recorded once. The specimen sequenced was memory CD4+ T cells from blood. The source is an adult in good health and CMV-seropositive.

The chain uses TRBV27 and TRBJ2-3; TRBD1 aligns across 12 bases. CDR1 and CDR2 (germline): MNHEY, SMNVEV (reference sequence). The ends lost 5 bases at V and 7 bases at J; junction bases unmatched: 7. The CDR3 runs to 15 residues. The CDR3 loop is CASSRGTGGGNTQYF. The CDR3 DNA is TGTGCCAGCAGTCGCGGGACAGGGGGCGGGAATACGCAGTATTTT.

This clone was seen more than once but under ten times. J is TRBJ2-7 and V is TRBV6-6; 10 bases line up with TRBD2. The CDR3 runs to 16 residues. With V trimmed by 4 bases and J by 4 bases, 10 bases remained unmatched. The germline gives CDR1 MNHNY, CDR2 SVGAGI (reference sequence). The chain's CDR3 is CASSWGLAREGYEQYF. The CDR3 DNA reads TGTGCCAGCAGTTGGGGACTAGCGAGGGAGGGTTACGAGCAGTACTTC.

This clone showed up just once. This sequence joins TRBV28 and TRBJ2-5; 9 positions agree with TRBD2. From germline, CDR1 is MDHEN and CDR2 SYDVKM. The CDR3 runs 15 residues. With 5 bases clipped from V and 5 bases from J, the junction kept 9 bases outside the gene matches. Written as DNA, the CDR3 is TGTGCCAGCAGTCTAGCGGGGAGTTTGGGGGAGACCCAGTACTTC. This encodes CASSLAGSLGETQYF. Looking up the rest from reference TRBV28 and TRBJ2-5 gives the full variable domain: DVKVTQSSRYLVKRTGEKVFLECVQDMDHENMFWYRQDPGLGLRLIYFSYDVKMKEKGDIPEGYSVSREKKERFSLILESASTNQTSMYLCASSLAGSLGETQYFGPGTRLLVL.

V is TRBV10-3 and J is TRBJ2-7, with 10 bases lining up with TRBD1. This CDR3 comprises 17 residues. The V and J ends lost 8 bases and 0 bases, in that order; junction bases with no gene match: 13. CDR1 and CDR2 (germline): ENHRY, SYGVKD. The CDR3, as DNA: TGTGCCATCGGTGGGGGCGGACAGGGGGGGGACTCCTACGAGCAGTACTTC. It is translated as CAIGGGGQGGDSYEQYF.

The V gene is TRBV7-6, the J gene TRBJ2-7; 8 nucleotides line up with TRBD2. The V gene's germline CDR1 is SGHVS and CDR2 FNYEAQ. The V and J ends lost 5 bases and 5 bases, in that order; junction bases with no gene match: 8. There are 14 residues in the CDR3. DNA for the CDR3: TGTGCCAGCAGCCCCGGGAGGGTTTCCAACGAGCAGTACTTC. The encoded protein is CASSPGRVSNEQYF.

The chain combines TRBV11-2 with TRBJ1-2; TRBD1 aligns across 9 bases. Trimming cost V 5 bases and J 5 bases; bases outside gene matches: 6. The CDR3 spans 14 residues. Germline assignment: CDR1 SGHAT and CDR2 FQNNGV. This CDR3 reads CASSLRGQGYGYTF. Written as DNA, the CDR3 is TGTGCCAGCAGCCTAAGGGGACAGGGATATGGCTACACCTTC.

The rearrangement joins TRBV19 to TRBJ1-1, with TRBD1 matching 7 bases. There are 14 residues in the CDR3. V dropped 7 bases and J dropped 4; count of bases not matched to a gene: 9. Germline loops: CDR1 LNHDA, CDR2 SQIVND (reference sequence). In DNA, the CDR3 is TGTGCCAGTACCGAGACAGGGCGGGGCACTGAAGCTTTCTTT. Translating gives CASTETGRGTEAFF.

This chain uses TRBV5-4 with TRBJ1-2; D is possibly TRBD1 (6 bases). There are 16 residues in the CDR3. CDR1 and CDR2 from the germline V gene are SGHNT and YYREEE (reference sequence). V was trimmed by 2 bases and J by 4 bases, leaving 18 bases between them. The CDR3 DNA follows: TGTGCCAGCAGCTTACCCCAAGGACAGCCTGGCTATGGCTACACCTTC. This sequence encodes CASSLPQGQPGYGYTF.

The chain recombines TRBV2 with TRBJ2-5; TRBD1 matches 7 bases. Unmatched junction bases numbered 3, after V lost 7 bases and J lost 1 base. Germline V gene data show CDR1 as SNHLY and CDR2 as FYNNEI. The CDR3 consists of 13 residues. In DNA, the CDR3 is TGTGCCAGCATGAGGGACAGCCAAGAGACCCAGTACTTC. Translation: CASMRDSQETQYF.

The CDR3: CASSPGRDLTDTQYF. In DNA form, the CDR3 reads TGCGCCAGCAGCCCAGGACGGGACCTTACAGATACGCAGTATTTT. This chain links TRBV4-3 with TRBJ2-3; D is tentatively TRBD1 or TRBD2 (5 bases each). V was shortened by 4 bases and J by 3 bases, with 14 bases between the two germline ends. The CDR3 runs to 15 residues. Per the germline V gene, CDR1 is LGHNA and CDR2 is YSLEER.